This T cell receptor beta chain appears in the sequencing data of a study of cytomegalovirus exposure and HLA in healthy donors. This clone was seen only once. Its target is unknown. Germline V gene data show CDR1 as SGHTA and CDR2 as FQGNSA. CDR3 length: 15 amino acids. V trimming: 5 bases; J trimming: 2 bases; junction bases outside the gene matches: 8. The PCR had 60 Vbeta and 13 Jbeta primers. The repertoire was sequenced with immunoSEQ multiplex PCR; TCRdb's copy has only in-frame clones and lacks some. The sample holds more than 120,000 clones, about 84% seen once. Whole-study results and caveats: Among immune exposure information, only CMV serostatus was available. In a later analysis, most CMV-associated TCR beta chains appeared HLA-restricted.

Sequenced sample: PBMCs. J is TRBJ2-7 and V is TRBV7-2; TRBD1 aligns across 8 bases. The receptor was derived from a middle-aged woman in good health and CMV-seropositive. In DNA, the CDR3 is TGTGCCAGCAGCCCCAGGACAGGGAGTACCTACGAGCAGTACTTC. It codes for CASSPRTGSTYEQYF.